This TCR beta chain was sequenced for a study of graft-versus-host responses after intestinal transplantation. Overall study: Every recipient had anti-thymocyte globulin induction and three to four years of tacrolimus plus steroids. Whole-study results and caveats: Marrow from the recipient contained GvH clones, some of which had appeared first in ileum or blood.

The repertoire was sequenced with immunoSEQ multiplex PCR; TCRdb's copy has only in-frame clones and lacks some. The table lists around 99,000 clones, roughly 91% of them singletons, with about 2% in the top ten. With respect to this clone: Its antigen is currently unknown.

Trimming took 0 bases from V and 6 from J, leaving 19 bases between them. Germline CDR1 and CDR2: LGHNA and YSLEER. This CDR3 spans 17 amino acids. The clonotype originates from a human donor who received an intestinal transplant. The starting material was unstimulated CD8+ T cells sorted from spleen or lymph node cells, obtained before intestinal transplant. The chain combines TRBV4-3 with TRBJ2-3; maybe TRBD2 (6 bases). The CDR3 region has the DNA TGCGCCAGCAGCCAAGAACCGGGCCCAGCGGCGGGGGATACGCAGTATTTT. Protein product: CASSQEPGPAAGDTQYF.